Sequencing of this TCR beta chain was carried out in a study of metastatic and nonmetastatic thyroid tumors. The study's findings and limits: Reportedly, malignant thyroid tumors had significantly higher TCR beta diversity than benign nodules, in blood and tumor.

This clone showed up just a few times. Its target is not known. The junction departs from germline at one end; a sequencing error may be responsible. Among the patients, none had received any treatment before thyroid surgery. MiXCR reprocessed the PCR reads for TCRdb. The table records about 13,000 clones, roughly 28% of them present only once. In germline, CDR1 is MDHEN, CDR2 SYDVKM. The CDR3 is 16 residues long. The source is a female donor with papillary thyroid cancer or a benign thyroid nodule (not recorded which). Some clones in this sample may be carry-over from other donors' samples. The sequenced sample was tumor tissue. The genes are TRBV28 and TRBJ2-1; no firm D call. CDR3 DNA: TGTGCCAGCAGTTTAACAGCTTTTAGCTCCTACAATAAGCAGTTCTTC. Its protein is CASSLTAFSSYNKQFF. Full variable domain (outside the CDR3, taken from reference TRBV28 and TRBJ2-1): DVKVTQSSRYLVKRTGEKVFLECVQDMDHENMFWYRQDPGLGLRLIYFSYDVKMKEKGDIPEGYSVSREKKERFSLILESASTNQTSMYLCASSLTAFSSYNKQFFGPGTRLTVL.